This record looks at one TCR beta chain sequence and its context. The sample comes from a study of blood T cell repertoires in COVID-19. CDR1 is LNHDA and CDR2 is SQIVND in the germline V gene (reference sequence). This CDR3 is built from 15 residues. The V and J ends lost 0 bases and 0 bases respectively, with 8 bases between them. The data were produced by immunoSEQ multiplex PCR, yet TCRdb's version contains in-frame clones alone and is incomplete. The sample includes fewer than 400,000 clones, just under 90% seen only once; the top ten take about a tenth. The source material was PBMCs or T cells enriched from blood (not recorded which). This rearrangement joins TRBV19 to TRBJ1-1, with D uncertain. The TCR originated in a woman aged 50 to 60 who had recovered from COVID-19. The CDR3 reads CASSIDLGVNTEAFF. CDR3 DNA sequence: TGTGCCAGTAGTATAGATCTGGGAGTGAACACTGAAGCTTTCTTT.